The 25 T cell receptor beta chains given below trace back to one sample, sequenced in a study of shared clonotypes between healthy human individuals. The protocol was immunoSEQ multiplex PCR, while the TCRdb copy is restricted to in-frame clones and leaves out a portion. Of millions of clones detected, just over 90% appear once; the ten largest clones hold roughly 0.36%. Sequencing was performed on naive CD4+ T cells from PBMCs. Subset in this sample: CD45RA+ positively selected. The receptor set was obtained from a man aged 18 to 30 in good health. Some clones in this sample may be carry-over from other donors' samples.

The J gene is TRBJ2-1, the V gene TRBV29-1; D is ambiguous. Trimming cost V 6 bases and J 2 bases, with 8 bases left between them. Germline V gives CDR1 SQVTM, CDR2 ANQGSEA. This CDR3 is 12 amino acids long. The CDR3 protein is CSVTTTYNEQFF. CDR3 nucleotide sequence: TGCAGCGTCACGACCACCTACAATGAGCAGTTCTTC.

This chain links TRBV15 with TRBJ2-5, with TRBD2 matching 12 bases. J gave up 4 bases and V 1 base, and 7 bases lay outside the gene matches. Germline CDR1 LNHNV, CDR2 YYDKDF (reference sequence). The CDR3 runs to 17 residues. The CDR3 DNA reads TGTGCCACCAGCAGAGCCCGACTAGCGGGAGTTACAGAGACCCAGTACTTC. This codes for CATSRARLAGVTETQYF.

J is TRBJ2-7 and V is TRBV10-1; perhaps D is TRBD1 or TRBD2 (5 bases each). This CDR3 has 14 amino acids. In germline, CDR1 is WNHNN, CDR2 SYGVQD (reference sequence). V gave up 0 bases and J gave up 5 bases, with 11 bases separating them. The CDR3 DNA sequence: TGCGCCAGCAGTGAGTCGGGGGTGTTCAACGAGCAGTACTTC. It specifies CASSESGVFNEQYF.

The chain is built from TRBV11-2 and TRBJ2-7; possible D gene TRBD2, 6 bases. Per germline, CDR1 SGHAT and CDR2 FQNNGV. CDR3 size: 16 residues. V lost 5 bases and J lost 7, with 24 bases in between. CDR3 nucleotide sequence: TGTGCCAGCAGCCCCCCTCGGGGGAGCTCACTACGAGAGCAGTACTTC. It encodes CASSPPRGSSLREQYF.

The chain is built from TRBV4-2 and TRBJ1-5, with a tentative D call TRBD1 (6 bases). Per germline, CDR1 LGHNA and CDR2 YNFKEQ. The germline V and J ends were trimmed by 0 bases and 4 bases, with 13 bases remaining between them. CDR3 length: 16 residues. For the CDR3, the DNA is TGTGCCAGCAGCCAAGATTATCGGGGGGCGAATCAGCCCCAGCATTTT. Its translation is CASSQDYRGANQPQHF.

The chain recombines TRBV30 with TRBJ2-3; D uncertain. Germline values: CDR1 GTSNPN, CDR2 SVGIG (reference sequence). The CDR3 sequence is 12 residues long. Trimming took off 0 bases at V and 4 bases at J, with 5 bases between the two ends. CDR3 coding DNA: TGTGCCTGGAGTGTAATCTCAGATACGCAGTATTTT. The encoded protein is CAWSVISDTQYF.

The V gene is TRBV11-2, the J gene TRBJ1-5, with TRBD1 identical over 7 bases. V was pared by 1 base and J by 1 base, with 4 bases of the junction left unmatched. CDR3 size: 16 residues. Germline assignment: CDR1 SGHAT and CDR2 FQNNGV. CDR3 nucleotide sequence: TGTGCCAGCAGCTTAGGCGCAGGGGGAAGCAATCAGCCCCAGCATTTT. It is translated as CASSLGAGGSNQPQHF.

The V and J genes are TRBV28 and TRBJ2-1, with TRBD1 matching 12 bases. This CDR3 has 15 amino acids. Per the germline V gene, CDR1 is MDHEN and CDR2 is SYDVKM. J was trimmed by 7 bases and V by 5 bases; bases with no gene match: 6. Written as DNA, the CDR3 is TGTGCCAGCAGTCGGGACAGGGGGCGGGGGAATGAGCAGTTCTTC. This encodes CASSRDRGRGNEQFF.

The chain is built from TRBV5-4 and TRBJ2-6; D ambiguous. Germline CDR1 reads SGHNT; CDR2 reads YYREEE (reference sequence). The CDR3 runs to 15 residues. V was clipped by 0 bases and J by 0 bases, with 4 bases between them. CDR3 region: CASSLDLSGANVLTF. For the CDR3, the DNA is TGTGCCAGCAGCTTGGACCTCTCTGGGGCCAACGTCCTGACTTTC. The variable domain in full, with the rest retrieved from reference TRBV5-4 and TRBJ2-6, is ETGVTQSPTHLIKTRGQQVTLRCSSQSGHNTVSWYQQALGQGPQFIFQYYREEENGRGNFPPRFSGLQFPNYSSELNVNALELDDSALYLCASSLDLSGANVLTFGAGSRLTVL.

A word on this clone: This sample also contains other DNA sequences that code for the same CDR3. The rearrangement uses TRBV18 and TRBJ2-5; D is undetermined. There are 14 residues in the CDR3. V was trimmed by 2 bases and J by 1 base, leaving 8 bases between them. The germline gives CDR1 KGHSH, CDR2 LQKENI. The CDR3 loop is CASSPSTVQETQYF. For the CDR3, the DNA is TGTGCCAGCTCACCATCGACCGTCCAAGAGACCCAGTACTTC.

The chain links TRBV5-1 to TRBJ2-1; possible D gene TRBD1, 5 bases. Trimming left V 1 base short and J 4 bases short, with 9 bases between. The CDR3 loop spans 14 amino acids. The germline CDR1 and CDR2 sequences are SGHRS and YFSETQ. The CDR3 loop is CASSLPRQYNEQFF. The CDR3 coding sequence is TGCGCCAGCAGCTTGCCGCGACAGTACAATGAGCAGTTCTTC.

A word on this clone: The same CDR3 also results from other DNA sequences found in this sample. The rearrangement joins TRBV6-5 to TRBJ1-4, with D perhaps TRBD1 (6 bases). CDR1 is MNHEY, CDR2 SVGAGI, per germline. The CDR3 sequence is 15 residues long. Between the trimmed V and J ends, which lost 0 bases and 1 base, there was a span of 6 bases. CDR3 coding DNA: TGTGCCAGCAGTTACTCGACAGGAACTAATGAAAAACTGTTTTTT. This translates into CASSYSTGTNEKLFF.

This chain connects TRBV9 to TRBJ1-1; perhaps TRBD1 as D (6 bases). This CDR3 comprises 15 residues. V was clipped by 5 bases and J by 3 bases, with 17 bases between them. Germline V gives CDR1 SGDLS, CDR2 YYNGEE. The CDR3 loop reads CASSNSLAGDTEAFF. The CDR3 nucleotides read TGTGCCAGCAGTAATTCCTTGGCAGGGGACACTGAAGCTTTCTTT.

J is TRBJ1-1 and V is TRBV6-1; 7 nucleotides line up with TRBD1. The V gene end was trimmed by 8 bases and the J gene end by 1 base; junction bases not matched to a gene: 4. This CDR3 region has 13 residues. Germline V lookup: CDR1 MNHNS, CDR2 SASEGT. DNA of the CDR3: TGTGCCAGCGCCGGGACAGCGAACACTGAAGCTTTCTTT. As protein: CASAGTANTEAFF.

This chain joins TRBV6-6 and TRBJ1-4; D is uncertain. Germline CDR1 is MNHNY and CDR2 is SVGAGI (reference sequence). CDR3 length equals 13 residues. The V end lost 6 bases, the J end lost 7 bases, and 12 bases lay between the germline ends. The CDR3 reads CASSTHLSEKLFF. DNA of the CDR3: TGTGCCAGCAGCACCCATCTGAGTGAAAAACTGTTTTTT.

The DNA of the CDR3 is TGTGCCAGCACGGGCCAGGGGGCTTCTGGGGCCAACGTCCTGACTTTC. It translates to CASTGQGASGANVLTF. V is TRBV28 and J is TRBJ2-6; TRBD1 matches 8 bases. V gave up 7 bases and J gave up 1 base; unmatched junction bases: 6. There are 16 residues in the CDR3. Per germline, CDR1 MDHEN and CDR2 SYDVKM.

This clone was recorded once. The CDR3 loop is CASTESRRGGLSPYEQYF. The CDR3 region has the DNA TGTGCCAGCACCGAGAGCCGAAGGGGGGGCCTTAGCCCCTACGAGCAGTACTTC. This chain links TRBV11-3 with TRBJ2-7; D may be TRBD2 (7 bases). The germline gives CDR1 SGHNT, CDR2 YENEEA. The CDR3 extends over 18 amino acids. V lost 7 bases, J lost 2 bases, and 27 bases lay in between.

This rearrangement joins TRBV5-8 to TRBJ1-1, with 10 bases fitting TRBD1. Losses at the gene ends were 1 base for V and 0 bases for J; bases not matched to a gene: 3. The CDR3 is 16 residues long. Germline CDR1 SGHTS, CDR2 YDEGEE. The CDR3 DNA reads as TGTGCCAGCAGCTTGTCGGGACAGGGGATGAACACTGAAGCTTTCTTT. Translating gives CASSLSGQGMNTEAFF.

The rearrangement uses TRBV4-3 and TRBJ2-1; D unresolved. This CDR3 is built from 13 residues. Germline CDR1 is LGHNA and CDR2 is YSLEER. Trimming cost V 3 bases and J 0 bases, with 3 bases left between them. The CDR3 DNA follows: TGCGCCAGCAGCCAGTACTCCTACAATGAGCAGTTCTTC. This codes for CASSQYSYNEQFF.

Points on this clone: This specimen includes other DNA sequences encoding the same CDR3. CDR3 loop: CAISPGQGIYGYTF. CDR3 in DNA: TGTGCCATCAGCCCGGGACAGGGAATCTATGGCTACACCTTC. The chain combines TRBV10-3 with TRBJ1-2; 9 positions agree with TRBD1. The germline V gene encodes CDR1 ENHRY and CDR2 SYGVKD. Trimming took 6 bases from V and 4 from J; bases not matched to a gene: 6. The CDR3 is 14 amino acids.

The chain uses TRBV7-8 and TRBJ2-7, with 7 nucleotides matching TRBD2. The V segment lost 2 bases and the J segment 5 bases; nucleotides outside the gene matches: 9. Germline V gives CDR1 SGHVS, CDR2 FQNEAQ. This CDR3 spans 15 amino acids. The CDR3 coding sequence is TGTGCCAGCAGCTTATTGGCGGGAGCGGTCCACGAGCAGTACTTC. Its translation: CASSLLAGAVHEQYF.

This rearrangement joins TRBV29-1 to TRBJ2-5; D might be TRBD2 (6 bases). The V gene's germline CDR1 is SQVTM and CDR2 ANQGSEA. V lost 7 bases and J 3 bases, leaving 18 bases between the germline ends. CDR3 length: 14 amino acids. The CDR3 loop reads CSAGPGWGEETQYF. Written as DNA, the CDR3 is TGCAGCGCCGGGCCCGGGTGGGGGGAAGAGACCCAGTACTTC.

This chain joins TRBV27 and TRBJ2-1; no reliable D call. The V gene's germline CDR1 is MNHEY and CDR2 SMNVEV (reference sequence). CDR3 length: 10 amino acids. Trimming removed 10 bases at V and 8 bases at J, with 9 bases between. CDR3 coding DNA: TGTGCCACTATGTCAGATGAGCAGTTCTTC. Translating it yields CATMSDEQFF.

This clone was observed once. This chain joins TRBV7-3 and TRBJ2-2; no definite D call. This CDR3 is built from 13 residues. CDR1 SGHTA and CDR2 FQGTGA come from the germline V gene. V lost 7 bases to trimming and J lost 7 bases, with 13 bases between them. In nucleotides, the CDR3 is TGTGCCAGCACCCCCCTGCCTGGCGGGGAGCTGTTTTTT. Translated: CASTPLPGGELFF.

The chain recombines TRBV5-1 with TRBJ2-7; D could derive from TRBD1 or TRBD2 (6 bases each). Germline V gives CDR1 SGHRS, CDR2 YFSETQ. V was shortened by 1 base and J by 6 bases, with 14 bases between the two germline ends. This CDR3 comprises 14 residues. The CDR3 DNA sequence: TGCGCCAGCAGCTTGTTCGAGGAGGGGGGCGAGCAGTACTTC. This translates into CASSLFEEGGEQYF.